A selection of T cell receptor beta chains follows, all from one sample in a study of blood T cell repertoires in COVID-19. Data came from immunoSEQ multiplex PCR; TCRdb stores just in-frame clones and leaves some out. The sample contains 300,000 to 350,000 clones, roughly 90% of which appear only once. Sequenced input: PBMCs or T cells enriched from blood (not recorded which). The receptors originated from a woman aged 18-29 years who had recovered from COVID-19. Both conserved end residues are part of each CDR3. The order of the fields is clone size, J gene, D gene, V gene, CDR3 DNA, CDR3 protein. A D gene is named only where the DNA matches it firmly. Rows give clone size only sometimes, using once, few, many, or a class for an expanded clone.

clone_size: once
j_call: TRBJ1-1
d_call: NA
v_call: TRBV4-3
cdr3_nt: TGCGCCAGCAGCCAAGATTCGCTGGTAGTCGACACTGAAGCTTTCTTT
cdr3_aa: CASSQDSLVVDTEAFF

clone_size: once
j_call: TRBJ2-2
d_call: NA
v_call: TRBV3-1/TRBV3-2
cdr3_nt: TGTGCCAGCAGGCGCCCGAACACCGGGGAGCTGTTTTTT
cdr3_aa: CASRRPNTGELFF

clone_size: NA
j_call: TRBJ2-3
d_call: TRBD2
v_call: TRBV6-2/TRBV6-3
cdr3_nt: TGTGCCAGCAGTTCTCCTAGCGGGAGGGCCGCAGATACGCAGTATTTT
cdr3_aa: CASSSPSGRAADTQYF

clone_size: NA
j_call: TRBJ1-5
d_call: NA
v_call: TRBV27
cdr3_nt: TGTGCCAGCAGTTTCCACAGGAATAGCAATCAGCCCCAGCATTTT
cdr3_aa: CASSFHRNSNQPQHF

clone_size: NA
j_call: TRBJ1-2
d_call: NA
v_call: TRBV7-8
cdr3_nt: TGTGCCAGCAGCTTAAACATGGGCGAGGGCTACACCTTC
cdr3_aa: CASSLNMGEGYTF

clone_size: NA
j_call: TRBJ2-1
d_call: NA
v_call: TRBV4-3
cdr3_nt: TGCGCCAGCAGCCAAGACACTAGCCGGAATGAGCAGTTCTTC
cdr3_aa: CASSQDTSRNEQFF

clone_size: NA
j_call: TRBJ1-1
d_call: NA
v_call: TRBV6-5
cdr3_nt: TGTGCCAGCAGTTACAAGACAGCCGTATTCACTGAAGCTTTCTTT
cdr3_aa: CASSYKTAVFTEAFF

clone_size: once
j_call: TRBJ2-3
d_call: TRBD2
v_call: TRBV5-1
cdr3_nt: TGCGCCCGCCGCTGGGGGGCGGCCGGGGGGGCGGAAGATACGCAGTATTTT
cdr3_aa: CARRWGAAGGAEDTQYF

clone_size: NA
j_call: TRBJ2-5
d_call: NA
v_call: TRBV12-3/TRBV12-4
cdr3_nt: TGTGCCAGCAGTCCTACTAGCCGGGAGACCCAGTACTTC
cdr3_aa: CASSPTSRETQYF

clone_size: NA
j_call: TRBJ2-1
d_call: TRBD1
v_call: TRBV28
cdr3_nt: TGTGCCAGCAGGATACACAGGGGTTACAGCAATGAGCAGTTCTTC
cdr3_aa: CASRIHRGYSNEQFF

clone_size: NA
j_call: TRBJ1-2
d_call: NA
v_call: TRBV10-3
cdr3_nt: TGTGCCATCAGTGAGTCCCCAGCGGCGGCTCCTAACTATGGCTACACCTTC
cdr3_aa: CAISESPAAAPNYGYTF

clone_size: once
j_call: TRBJ2-1
d_call: NA
v_call: TRBV11-2
cdr3_nt: TGTGCCAGCAGCCTGAAAACGGGGAACCCTAGACACAATGAGCAGTTCTTC
cdr3_aa: CASSLKTGNPRHNEQFF

clone_size: NA
j_call: TRBJ1-5
d_call: TRBD1
v_call: TRBV7-9
cdr3_nt: TGTGCCAGCAGCCGAGGACAGGGCAATCAGCCCCAGCATTTT
cdr3_aa: CASSRGQGNQPQHF

clone_size: once
j_call: TRBJ2-3
d_call: TRBD2
v_call: TRBV4-1
cdr3_nt: TGCGCCAGCAGCCAGACTAGCGGGATATTGGATACGCAGTATTTT
cdr3_aa: CASSQTSGILDTQYF

clone_size: NA
j_call: TRBJ1-2
d_call: NA
v_call: TRBV12-3/TRBV12-4
cdr3_nt: TGTGCCAGCAGTTTCGAGTTAGAGGGCTACACCTTC
cdr3_aa: CASSFELEGYTF

clone_size: NA
j_call: TRBJ1-2
d_call: NA
v_call: TRBV5-1
cdr3_nt: TGCGCCAGCAGCTTGGTGGCAGGCTCGCACGGCTACACCTTC
cdr3_aa: CASSLVAGSHGYTF

clone_size: few
j_call: TRBJ1-5
d_call: NA
v_call: TRBV21-1
cdr3_nt: TGTGCCAGCAGCACCGAGGGGGGACAGGGATCAGATCAGCCCCAGCATTTT
cdr3_aa: CASSTEGGQGSDQPQHF

clone_size: NA
j_call: TRBJ1-5
d_call: NA
v_call: TRBV7-2
cdr3_nt: TGTGCCAGCAGCTTAGAGGTCGGTAGCGGGTATACTCAGCCCCAGCATTTT
cdr3_aa: CASSLEVGSGYTQPQHF

clone_size: NA
j_call: TRBJ1-4
d_call: TRBD1
v_call: TRBV5-5
cdr3_nt: TGTGCCAGCGGACAGGGGTTTGATGAAAAACTGTTTTTT
cdr3_aa: CASGQGFDEKLFF

clone_size: NA
j_call: TRBJ2-7
d_call: NA
v_call: TRBV6-5
cdr3_nt: TGTGCCAGCAGTTACGCCATTGGGGACATAAGGAGCGAGCAGTACTTC
cdr3_aa: CASSYAIGDIRSEQYF

clone_size: once
j_call: TRBJ1-1
d_call: TRBD1
v_call: TRBV7-2
cdr3_nt: TGTGCCAGCAGCCAGACCGGGACAGGGGTGGTCACTGAAGCTTTCTTT
cdr3_aa: CASSQTGTGVVTEAFF

clone_size: NA
j_call: TRBJ2-1
d_call: TRBD1
v_call: TRBV23-1
cdr3_nt: TGCGCCAGCAGTCAAGACGAGACAGGGGCCTACAATGAGCAGTTCTTC
cdr3_aa: CASSQDETGAYNEQFF

clone_size: NA
j_call: TRBJ2-1
d_call: NA
v_call: TRBV5-1
cdr3_nt: TGCGCCACGGCCCTGGGCATGGACAATGAGCAGTTCTTC
cdr3_aa: CATALGMDNEQFF

clone_size: NA
j_call: TRBJ2-1
d_call: NA
v_call: TRBV3-1/TRBV3-2
cdr3_nt: TGTGCCAGCAGCCGGGGGCAGTTCAATGAGCAGTTCTTC
cdr3_aa: CASSRGQFNEQFF

clone_size: NA
j_call: TRBJ1-1
d_call: NA
v_call: TRBV30
cdr3_nt: TGTGCCTGGAGTGCAACAGGGATGAACACTGAAGCTTTCTTT
cdr3_aa: CAWSATGMNTEAFF

clone_size: NA
j_call: TRBJ1-6
d_call: TRBD1
v_call: TRBV5-5
cdr3_nt: TGTGCCAGCACCGTAGCCCGGGACAGGGTTGGAAGCTCCTATAATTCACCCCTCCACTTT
cdr3_aa: CASTVARDRVGSSYNSPLHF

clone_size: NA
j_call: TRBJ2-1
d_call: TRBD2
v_call: TRBV9
cdr3_nt: TGTGCCAGCAGCGCCGTAAGCAGCGGGACCAATGAGCAGTTCTTC
cdr3_aa: CASSAVSSGTNEQFF

clone_size: NA
j_call: TRBJ2-1
d_call: NA
v_call: TRBV11-2
cdr3_nt: TGTGCCAGCAGCCAGAATCGGGGGAATCAGTTCTTC
cdr3_aa: CASSQNRGNQFF

clone_size: NA
j_call: TRBJ1-1
d_call: NA
v_call: TRBV5-1
cdr3_nt: TGCGCCAGCAGACCTACGGTGAACACTGAAGCTTTCTTT
cdr3_aa: CASRPTVNTEAFF

clone_size: NA
j_call: TRBJ1-1
d_call: TRBD1
v_call: TRBV6-1
cdr3_nt: TGTGCCAGCAGTCCTCAGGGGGTAAGAAACACTGAAGCTTTCTTT
cdr3_aa: CASSPQGVRNTEAFF

clone_size: NA
j_call: TRBJ2-2
d_call: NA
v_call: TRBV27
cdr3_nt: TGTGCCAGCAGTTTAAGGGGGAACACCGGGGAGCTGTTTTTT
cdr3_aa: CASSLRGNTGELFF

clone_size: NA
j_call: TRBJ1-2
d_call: NA
v_call: TRBV6-5
cdr3_nt: TGTGCCAGCAGTTCCCTCGGCCCGGGGGGCACCTTC
cdr3_aa: CASSSLGPGGTF

clone_size: NA
j_call: TRBJ2-2
d_call: NA
v_call: TRBV18
cdr3_nt: TGTGCCAGCTCACTCCGGGAACCTAGAACCGGGGAGCTGTTTTTT
cdr3_aa: CASSLREPRTGELFF